The rows below give T cell receptor beta chains drawn from one sample of a study of blood T cell repertoires in COVID-19. Some clones are missing from TCRdb's copy, which holds only in-frame ones; the method was immunoSEQ multiplex PCR. This sample has 200,000 or so clones; 60% to 80% occur once, and the top ten carry around 15%. The sample comprised peripheral blood. These receptors all stem from a man aged 55 to 70 with active or convalescent COVID-19. CDR3s include the opening cysteine and the closing phenylalanine or tryptophan. Fields, in order: clone size, V gene, J gene, D gene, CDR3 DNA, CDR3 protein. D genes are given only for firm matches. Clone size is given for some rows only: seen once, a few or many times, or a class if the clone is expanded.

clone size: -
V gene: TRBV27
J gene: TRBJ2-3
D gene: TRBD2
CDR3 DNA: TGTGCCAGCAGTCGTCTAGCGGGAGGGCCGGGAAAATTGGGTACGCAGTATTTT
CDR3 protein: CASSRLAGGPGKLGTQYF

clone size: -
V gene: TRBV28
J gene: TRBJ1-1
D gene: -
CDR3 DNA: TGTGCCAGCAGTAAACCGGCAGGGCTATTTACTGAAGCTTTCTTT
CDR3 protein: CASSKPAGLFTEAFF

clone size: -
V gene: TRBV4-2
J gene: TRBJ2-7
D gene: TRBD1
CDR3 DNA: TGTGCCAGCAGCCAAGTGGGGCCGGGACAGGGTGCCTACGAGCAGTACTTC
CDR3 protein: CASSQVGPGQGAYEQYF

clone size: -
V gene: TRBV5-1
J gene: TRBJ1-1
D gene: -
CDR3 DNA: TGCGCCAGCAGCTACGGAGGTTCGGTATCTGAAGCTTTCTTT
CDR3 protein: CASSYGGSVSEAFF

clone size: -
V gene: TRBV7-2
J gene: TRBJ2-5
D gene: TRBD1
CDR3 DNA: TGTGCCAGCAGCTGGGACAGCCAAGAGACCCAGTACTTC
CDR3 protein: CASSWDSQETQYF

clone size: -
V gene: TRBV6-5
J gene: TRBJ1-1
D gene: -
CDR3 DNA: TGTGCCAGCAGCCGGGGTGGGAACACTGAAGCTTTCTTT
CDR3 protein: CASSRGGNTEAFF

clone size: -
V gene: TRBV15
J gene: TRBJ2-7
D gene: -
CDR3 DNA: TGTGCCACCAGCAGCATAGCATCCTACGAGCAGTACTTC
CDR3 protein: CATSSIASYEQYF

clone size: -
V gene: TRBV20-1
J gene: TRBJ2-3
D gene: TRBD2
CDR3 DNA: TGCAGTGCTAGTTTGACTAGCAGCACAGATACGCAGTATTTT
CDR3 protein: CSASLTSSTDTQYF

clone size: -
V gene: TRBV9
J gene: TRBJ1-2
D gene: -
CDR3 DNA: TGTGCCAGCAGCGAACCCTGGCCTGGGAGTTCTAACTATGGCTACACCTTC
CDR3 protein: CASSEPWPGSSNYGYTF

clone size: -
V gene: TRBV7-2
J gene: TRBJ1-4
D gene: TRBD1
CDR3 DNA: TGTGCCAGCAGGAACCAGGGGGCGAGTGAAAAACTGTTTTTT
CDR3 protein: CASRNQGASEKLFF

clone size: -
V gene: TRBV18
J gene: TRBJ1-3
D gene: TRBD1
CDR3 DNA: TGTGCCAGCTCACCCGTTACACAGGGGGGCTCTGGAAACACCATATATTTT
CDR3 protein: CASSPVTQGGSGNTIYF

clone size: -
V gene: TRBV30
J gene: TRBJ1-5
D gene: -
CDR3 DNA: TGTGCCTGGAGTGGGCCATATAGCAATCAGCCCCAGCATTTT
CDR3 protein: CAWSGPYSNQPQHF

clone size: -
V gene: TRBV5-6
J gene: TRBJ2-7
D gene: -
CDR3 DNA: TGTGCCAGCAGCTTCTTGGGGGGTTACGAGCAGTACTTC
CDR3 protein: CASSFLGGYEQYF

clone size: -
V gene: TRBV7-2
J gene: TRBJ2-5
D gene: -
CDR3 DNA: TGTGCCAGCAGCCAAGAGGGCCAAGAGACCCAGTACTTC
CDR3 protein: CASSQEGQETQYF

clone size: many
V gene: TRBV6-2/TRBV6-3
J gene: TRBJ2-2
D gene: -
CDR3 DNA: TGTGCCAGCAGTTATCGACCAGGGGGGTCCGGGGAGCTGTTTTTT
CDR3 protein: CASSYRPGGSGELFF

clone size: few
V gene: TRBV29-1
J gene: TRBJ2-1
D gene: TRBD2
CDR3 DNA: TGCAGCGTTGAAACTAGCGCCTACAATGAGCAGTTCTTC
CDR3 protein: CSVETSAYNEQFF

clone size: -
V gene: TRBV6-5
J gene: TRBJ2-2
D gene: -
CDR3 DNA: TGTGCCAGCAGCACGACTCCCGGGGAGCTGTTTTTT
CDR3 protein: CASSTTPGELFF

clone size: -
V gene: TRBV7-9
J gene: TRBJ1-5
D gene: -
CDR3 DNA: TGTGCCAGCAGCTTAGTCGATAGGGGTTGGGGCAATCAGCCCCAGCATTTT
CDR3 protein: CASSLVDRGWGNQPQHF

clone size: -
V gene: TRBV20-1
J gene: TRBJ1-2
D gene: -
CDR3 DNA: TGCAGTGCTAGTCCTGAGCTAAACTATGGCTACACCTTC
CDR3 protein: CSASPELNYGYTF

clone size: -
V gene: TRBV28
J gene: TRBJ1-2
D gene: -
CDR3 DNA: TGTGCCAGCACCCCGTCGGGAAAGAACTATGGCTACACCTTC
CDR3 protein: CASTPSGKNYGYTF

clone size: -
V gene: TRBV4-3
J gene: TRBJ1-2
D gene: TRBD1
CDR3 DNA: TGCGCCAGCAGCTTTGGTTCGGGACAGGGCGGTAATGGCTACACCTTC
CDR3 protein: CASSFGSGQGGNGYTF

clone size: -
V gene: TRBV29-1
J gene: TRBJ2-2
D gene: TRBD1
CDR3 DNA: TGCAGCGTTGACATGGTCAGGGGGCGGGTCGGGGAGCTGTTTTTT
CDR3 protein: CSVDMVRGRVGELFF

clone size: -
V gene: TRBV6-2/TRBV6-3
J gene: TRBJ2-7
D gene: TRBD1
CDR3 DNA: TGTGCCAGCAGTTACGGCTCAGGGGGCTCCTACGAGCAGTACTTC
CDR3 protein: CASSYGSGGSYEQYF

clone size: -
V gene: TRBV24-1
J gene: TRBJ2-5
D gene: TRBD1
CDR3 DNA: TGTGCCACCAGTGATGGACAGGGGTACGAGACCCAGTACTTC
CDR3 protein: CATSDGQGYETQYF

clone size: -
V gene: TRBV28
J gene: TRBJ1-4
D gene: TRBD1
CDR3 DNA: TGTGCCAGCAGTTCAAGGGAAGGGGGCGCGGAAAAACTGTTTTTT
CDR3 protein: CASSSREGGAEKLFF

clone size: -
V gene: TRBV10-3
J gene: TRBJ2-7
D gene: -
CDR3 DNA: TGTGCCATCCGTGGCAGCTCCTACGAGCAGTACTTC
CDR3 protein: CAIRGSSYEQYF

clone size: -
V gene: TRBV12-5
J gene: TRBJ1-1
D gene: TRBD1
CDR3 DNA: TGTGCTAGTGGAACAACAGGGCAGGGCAGGGGGTACACTGAAGCTTTCTTT
CDR3 protein: CASGTTGQGRGYTEAFF

clone size: few
V gene: TRBV19
J gene: TRBJ1-4
D gene: -
CDR3 DNA: TGTGCCAGTAGAATTGGGGACTGGGCTAATGAAAAACTGTTTTTT
CDR3 protein: CASRIGDWANEKLFF

clone size: -
V gene: TRBV13
J gene: TRBJ1-4
D gene: -
CDR3 DNA: TGTGCCAGCAGGGCCGGGACAACCGAAAAACTGTTTTTT
CDR3 protein: CASRAGTTEKLFF

clone size: few
V gene: TRBV7-9
J gene: TRBJ1-2
D gene: -
CDR3 DNA: TGTGCCAGCAGCCAAAACAGGGCTGAGGGCTACACCTTC
CDR3 protein: CASSQNRAEGYTF

clone size: few
V gene: TRBV28
J gene: TRBJ1-1
D gene: -
CDR3 DNA: TGTGCCATAGGACGGGAGTACTTCACTGAAGCTTTCTTT
CDR3 protein: CAIGREYFTEAFF

clone size: -
V gene: TRBV19
J gene: TRBJ2-7
D gene: -
CDR3 DNA: TGTGCCAGTAGTATTGAGAGGGAAGGCGAGCAGTACTTC
CDR3 protein: CASSIEREGEQYF

clone size: -
V gene: TRBV9
J gene: TRBJ2-7
D gene: TRBD2
CDR3 DNA: TGTGCCAGCAGCGTAGGGCTAGCGGCCTACGAGCAGTACTTC
CDR3 protein: CASSVGLAAYEQYF

clone size: -
V gene: TRBV9
J gene: TRBJ1-6
D gene: -
CDR3 DNA: TGTGCCAGCAGCTCCGGGATATATAATTCACCCCTCCACTTT
CDR3 protein: CASSSGIYNSPLHF

clone size: few
V gene: TRBV13
J gene: TRBJ2-7
D gene: TRBD2
CDR3 DNA: TGTGCCAGCACCAAGGGAGGGTCCTACGAGCAGTACTTC
CDR3 protein: CASTKGGSYEQYF

clone size: -
V gene: TRBV9
J gene: TRBJ2-1
D gene: TRBD1
CDR3 DNA: TGTGCCAGCAGCGAGGGACAGGGGGCGAGAGACTCCTACAATGAGCAGTTCTTC
CDR3 protein: CASSEGQGARDSYNEQFF

clone size: few
V gene: TRBV7-9
J gene: TRBJ2-2
D gene: TRBD2
CDR3 DNA: TGTGCCGGCGGCGGGGGGAGGGCGAACACCGGGGAGCTGTTTTTT
CDR3 protein: CAGGGGRANTGELFF

clone size: -
V gene: TRBV5-1
J gene: TRBJ2-1
D gene: TRBD2
CDR3 DNA: TGCGCCAGCAGCTGGCCGGGACTAGTTGATGAGCAGTTCTTC
CDR3 protein: CASSWPGLVDEQFF

clone size: few
V gene: TRBV24-1
J gene: TRBJ2-7
D gene: -
CDR3 DNA: TGTGCCACCAGTCAGGGTTACGAGCAGTACTTC
CDR3 protein: CATSQGYEQYF

clone size: many
V gene: TRBV7-2
J gene: TRBJ1-1
D gene: -
CDR3 DNA: TGTGCCAGCAGCCCTAACAGGGAGAGGGAAGCTTTCTTT
CDR3 protein: CASSPNREREAFF

clone size: -
V gene: TRBV28
J gene: TRBJ2-4
D gene: TRBD1
CDR3 DNA: TGTGCCAGCAGTCTATCCGGACAGGGGAGAGGTGGAAACATTCAGTACTTC
CDR3 protein: CASSLSGQGRGGNIQYF

clone size: once
V gene: TRBV6-1
J gene: TRBJ1-2
D gene: -
CDR3 DNA: TGTGCCAGCAGTGAAGCGCTGTGGGGGGGCACGCGAAAAATCAGCTACACCTTC
CDR3 protein: CASSEALWGGTRKISYTF

clone size: -
V gene: TRBV28
J gene: TRBJ2-5
D gene: TRBD1
CDR3 DNA: TGTGCCAGCAGTGTAGGGGGCCGTGAGACCCAGTACTTC
CDR3 protein: CASSVGGRETQYF

clone size: -
V gene: TRBV7-8
J gene: TRBJ2-3
D gene: -
CDR3 DNA: TGTGCCAGCAGTGGGGCCTCGATCACAGATACGCAGTATTTT
CDR3 protein: CASSGASITDTQYF

clone size: -
V gene: TRBV28
J gene: TRBJ1-1
D gene: TRBD1
CDR3 DNA: TGTGCCAGCAGGCTCTTTATGGACAGGGGGCCGAGCACTGAAGCTTTCTTT
CDR3 protein: CASRLFMDRGPSTEAFF

clone size: -
V gene: TRBV19
J gene: TRBJ2-7
D gene: -
CDR3 DNA: TGTGCCAGTAGTTGGGCAGAGTTTTACGAGCAGTACTTC
CDR3 protein: CASSWAEFYEQYF

clone size: -
V gene: TRBV19
J gene: TRBJ2-1
D gene: TRBD2
CDR3 DNA: TGTGCCAGTACCCCGGGGACTAGCGGGAGAAGTGAGCAGTTCTTC
CDR3 protein: CASTPGTSGRSEQFF

clone size: -
V gene: TRBV7-9
J gene: TRBJ1-2
D gene: -
CDR3 DNA: TGTGCCAGCAGCTTAGTGATCCCAGGAACTGGCTACACCTTC
CDR3 protein: CASSLVIPGTGYTF

clone size: few
V gene: TRBV6-4
J gene: TRBJ2-3
D gene: TRBD2
CDR3 DNA: TGTGCCAGCAGTGAAGCGGGGATTAGCACAGATACGCAGTATTTT
CDR3 protein: CASSEAGISTDTQYF

clone size: -
V gene: TRBV20-1
J gene: TRBJ2-7
D gene: -
CDR3 DNA: TGCAGTGCTAGTGGCCTAGCGCGAGGCTACGAGCAGTACTTC
CDR3 protein: CSASGLARGYEQYF

clone size: once
V gene: TRBV5-1
J gene: TRBJ1-3
D gene: -
CDR3 DNA: TGCGCCAGCAGTCCCACTGAGGTCTCTGGAAACACCATATATTTT
CDR3 protein: CASSPTEVSGNTIYF

clone size: -
V gene: TRBV3-1/TRBV3-2
J gene: TRBJ1-1
D gene: -
CDR3 DNA: TGTGCCAGCAGCCAAGGGAACAGTGGGAACACTGAAGCTTTCTTT
CDR3 protein: CASSQGNSGNTEAFF

clone size: -
V gene: TRBV10-3
J gene: TRBJ1-2
D gene: -
CDR3 DNA: TGTGCCATCAGTGATCCCAGATCTAACTATGGCTACACCTTC
CDR3 protein: CAISDPRSNYGYTF

clone size: once
V gene: TRBV29-1
J gene: TRBJ2-6
D gene: TRBD1
CDR3 DNA: TGCAGCGTTGTAGAGGGGGCACCTGGGGCCAACGTCCTGACTTTC
CDR3 protein: CSVVEGAPGANVLTF

clone size: -
V gene: TRBV6-6
J gene: TRBJ2-4
D gene: TRBD2
CDR3 DNA: TGTGCCAGCAGCCATCGCGGGAGCGCCAAAAACATTCAGTACTTC
CDR3 protein: CASSHRGSAKNIQYF

clone size: -
V gene: TRBV27
J gene: TRBJ2-1
D gene: TRBD2
CDR3 DNA: TGTGCCAGCAGTTTGACTAGCTGGAATGAGCAGTTCTTC
CDR3 protein: CASSLTSWNEQFF